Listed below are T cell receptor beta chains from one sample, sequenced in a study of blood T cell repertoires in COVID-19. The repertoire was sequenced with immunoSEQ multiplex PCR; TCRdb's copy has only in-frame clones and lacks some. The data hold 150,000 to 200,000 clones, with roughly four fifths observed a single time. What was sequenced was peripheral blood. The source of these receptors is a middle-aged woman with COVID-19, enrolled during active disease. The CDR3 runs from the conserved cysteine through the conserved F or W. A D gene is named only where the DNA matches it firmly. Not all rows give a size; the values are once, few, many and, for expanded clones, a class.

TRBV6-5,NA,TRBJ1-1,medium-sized,TGTGCCAGCAGGCTCAGGGAGGGAACTGAAGCTTTCTTT,CASRLREGTEAFF
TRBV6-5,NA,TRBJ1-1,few,TGTGCCAGCAGAGAGACTGAAGCTTTCTTT,CASRETEAFF
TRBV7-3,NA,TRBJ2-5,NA,TGTGCCAGCAGCTTAACGTCCCTACGTCAAGAGACCCAGTACTTC,CASSLTSLRQETQYF
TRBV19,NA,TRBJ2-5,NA,TGTGCCAGTAGTATCCTTCCCCAAGAGACCCAGTACTTC,CASSILPQETQYF
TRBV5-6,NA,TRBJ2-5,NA,TGTGCCAGCAGCTTACGGAATTCGGGTCGTCAGACCCAGTACTTC,CASSLRNSGRQTQYF
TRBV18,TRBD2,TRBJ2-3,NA,TGTGCCAGCTCACCAGCACTAGCGGGAGCAGATACGCAGTATTTT,CASSPALAGADTQYF
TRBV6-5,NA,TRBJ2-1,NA,TGTGCCAGCAGAACCGGACTTCAGCAGTTCTTC,CASRTGLQQFF
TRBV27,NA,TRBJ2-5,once,TGTGCCAGCAGTTTAGCTGGCCGAGAGACCCAGTACTTC,CASSLAGRETQYF
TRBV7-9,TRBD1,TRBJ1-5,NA,TGTGCCAGCAGCCTGGGGACAGGGGTTAGGAATCAGCCCCAGCATTTT,CASSLGTGVRNQPQHF
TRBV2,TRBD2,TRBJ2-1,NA,TGTGCCAGCAGTAGGGGACTAGCGGAGAACAATGAGCAGTTCTTC,CASSRGLAENNEQFF
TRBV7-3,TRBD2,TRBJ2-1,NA,TGTGCCAGCAGCCAACTAGCGAACAATGAGCAGTTCTTC,CASSQLANNEQFF
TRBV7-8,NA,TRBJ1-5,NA,TGTGCCAGCAGCCAACCCGCCTCACACTGGGCCCGCGGGGTGGCTCAGCCCCAGCATTTT,CASSQPASHWARGVAQPQHF
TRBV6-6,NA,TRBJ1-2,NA,TGTGCCAGCAGTGTTGACAGTTGGAGTGGCTACACCTTC,CASSVDSWSGYTF
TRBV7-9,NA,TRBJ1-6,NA,TGTGCCAGCAGCTTAACGGAGAATTCACCCCTCCACTTT,CASSLTENSPLHF
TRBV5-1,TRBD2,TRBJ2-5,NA,TGCGCCAGCAGCACACTAGCGTTGGAGACCCAGTACTTC,CASSTLALETQYF
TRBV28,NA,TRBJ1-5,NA,TGTGCCAGCAGTTTACCCCCCCGGCCCCAGCATTTT,CASSLPPRPQHF